This TCR beta chain comes out of a study of T-cell memory formation after mild COVID-19. TCRdb redid the calling of the 5' RACE reads with MiXCR, one entry per CDR3 protein. Of about 350,000 distinct CDR3 sequences listed, roughly an eighth were seen once; the top ten hold 20% to 25%. This clonotype was found a few times. The V gene's germline CDR1 is SGHDT and CDR2 YYEEEE. CDR3 length: 12 residues. The V end lost 4 bases, the J end lost 1 base, and 5 bases lay between the germline ends. The receptor was isolated from a man between 18 and 29 years old who had mild COVID-19 (a few samples of this study predate the infection). Cell type and time point are not known. The chain carries TRBV5-6 and TRBJ1-2; D is undetermined. Source material: PBMCs or a T cell subset sorted from them (not recorded which). CDR3 DNA sequence: TGTGCCAGCAGCAGCAATAACTATGGCTACACCTTC. This gives the protein CASSSNNYGYTF. The full variable domain, with the rest looked up from reference TRBV5-6 and TRBJ1-2, is DAGVTQSPTHLIKTRGQQVTLRCSPKSGHDTVSWYQQALGQGPQFIFQYYEEEERQRGNFPDRFSGHQFPNYSSELNVNALLLGDSALYLCASSSNNYGYTFGSGTRLTVV.